This TCR beta chain was sequenced in a study of T cells in localized non-small cell lung cancer. Overall study results and limits: Heterogeneity stays possible, as sequencing covered only one tumor region. Uninvolved nearby lung showed the greatest T cell clonality, exceeding that found in tumor. Median approximately 58 top-100 tumor clones were shared with paired adjacent lung. Increased T cell density in blood showed an association with longer overall survival.

The CDR3 covers 14 residues. Unmatched junction bases numbered 3, after V lost 3 bases and J lost 4 bases. CDR1 and CDR2 from the germline V gene are LNHDA and SQIVND (reference sequence). About this clone: The antigen is not known.

Sequencing was performed with immunoSEQ multiplex PCR; in TCRdb, only in-frame clones are kept and a portion is missing. Of over a thousand clones in the sample, roughly a quarter are singletons; the top ten hold 9.5% to 11%. The chain joins TRBV19 to TRBJ1-2; 9 bases fit TRBD1. The sample consisted of lung tumor tissue, taken before any cancer treatment. The TCR comes from a woman aged 35 to 75 with stage III lung adenocarcinoma. The DNA for the CDR3 is TGTGCCAGTAGTATTGACAGGGGGACCTATGGCTACACCTTC. Translation: CASSIDRGTYGYTF.